The clone carrying this T cell receptor (beta chain) was seen repeatedly, ten times or more. The target antigen is unknown. This sample was included in a study of T-cell reconstitution after alpha-beta-depleted transplantation in children. Findings and caveats of the study: Among T cells one year after transplant, newly produced cells accounted for most counts and diversity. Roughly two months post-transplant, alpha-beta T cells reportedly originated from several hundred graft clones that had expanded. Elevated TCRbeta diversity at day 60 was traced, in some patients, to surviving recipient T cells and thymic progenitors.

Preparation of the TCRbeta library was carried out with unique molecular identifiers. MiXCR was run by TCRdb on the PCR reads, yielding one entry per CDR3 protein. The sample has over 200,000 distinct CDR3 sequences, roughly 11% seen once. Sequenced here: PBMCs, sampled before TCRalphabeta/CD19-depleted stem cell transplant. This receptor was identified in a child under three years old with acute myeloid leukemia, due to receive a stem cell transplant.

The DNA of the CDR3 is TGTGCCAGCAGACCAGACGGGGTCAATCAGCCCCAGCATTTT. Translating it yields CASRPDGVNQPQHF. The chain links TRBV12-3 or TRBV12-4 to TRBJ1-5, with unresolved D. Trimming left V 6 bases short and J 3 bases short, with 12 bases between. CDR3 length: 14 amino acids.